This T cell receptor beta chain stems from a study of CD8 T cells in Susac syndrome. Looking at the study overall: Patients with Susac syndrome, at blood draw, were therapy-naive, on corticosteroids, or on intravenous immunoglobulin alone.

In the case of this clonotype: What it recognizes is unknown.

When the RNA was reverse transcribed, random hexamers were used with an input of about 0.5 to 1 ug. A single record per CDR3 protein comes from TCRdb applying MiXCR to the immunoSEQ multiplex PCR reads. The table shows some 200,000 distinct CDR3 sequences, with around 95% occurring only once. Study results and caveats: The peak of CD8+ clonal expansion in Susac was seen in TEMRA cells and active patients. Across the total CD8+ repertoires, 15 to 20 Susac-specific public clones were detected, and across the CD8+ TEMRA repertoires, several such clones were detected.

Trimming pared 5 bases from V and 4 bases from J, leaving 14 bases between. In germline, CDR1 is WSHSY, CDR2 SAAADI. This CDR3 has 14 residues. The receptor's source is a human donor with Susac syndrome. The chain is built from TRBV10-2 and TRBJ2-5; D may be TRBD1 (6 bases). Sequencing used CD8+ T cells from PBMCs. CDR3: CASSYLTGSETQYF. In DNA form, the CDR3 reads TGCGCCAGCAGTTACCTGACAGGTTCAGAGACCCAGTACTTC.